This T cell receptor beta chain was sequenced for a study of monozygotic twins with inflammatory bowel disease. General study results and limits: Data gave no support to a single strong signal or clonotype associated with IBD.

Germline V CDR1 and CDR2: DFQATT, SNEGSKA (reference sequence). The length of the CDR3 is 13 residues. Comment on this clonotype: Its antigen is currently unknown.

Each UMI harboured a 6-nucleotide sample barcode and was appended via template switching. TCRdb reprocessed the 5' RACE reads and stores each CDR3 protein as one record, lacking DNA. The listing records 300,000 to 450,000 distinct CDR3 sequences. This chain links TRBV20-1 with TRBJ1-2. The sample taken for sequencing was blood. The sequence came from a human donor with ulcerative colitis or Crohn's disease, or a healthy co-twin of an affected twin (not recorded which). The CDR3 spells CSASTQRDYGYTF.